The 15 T cell receptor beta chains presented below share a single source sample, sequenced in a study of PD-L1 blockade in urothelial cancer. Time point given: pretreatment peripheral blood. Some clones are missing from TCRdb's copy, which holds only in-frame ones; the method was immunoSEQ multiplex PCR. The profile shows 45,000 to 60,000 clones, over 75% of them singletons. The specimen comprised PBMCs, sampled around atezolizumab (anti-PD-L1) treatment. All receptors come from a man aged 65 to 79 with urothelial cancer.

The rearrangement uses TRBV15 and TRBJ2-7, with TRBD1 identical over 8 bases. The CDR3 runs 15 residues. J lost 2 bases, V lost 3 bases, and 6 bases had no gene match. Germline lookup yields CDR1 LNHNV and CDR2 YYDKDF (reference sequence). The CDR3 loop reads CATSSPGTGTYEQYF. Here the CDR3 DNA reads TGTGCCACCAGCAGCCCCGGGACAGGAACCTACGAGCAGTACTTC.

The DNA for the CDR3 is TGTGCCAGCAGTTCGTCTAGGTATGAGCAGTTCTTC. Translation gives CASSSSRYEQFF. The rearrangement links TRBV6-5 to TRBJ2-1; D remains unclear. Germline loops: CDR1 MNHEY, CDR2 SVGAGI. V was trimmed by 4 bases and J by 8 bases, leaving 9 bases between them. The CDR3 is made up of 12 amino acids.

The chain joins TRBV28 to TRBJ2-2; D uncertain. With 3 bases removed from V and 2 bases from J, the gap between germline ends came to 7 bases. CDR3 length equals 14 residues. Germline CDR1 reads MDHEN; CDR2 reads SYDVKM. CDR3 region: CASSLGQNTGELFF. In DNA form, the CDR3 reads TGTGCCAGCAGTTTGGGCCAAAACACCGGGGAGCTGTTTTTT.

The chain couples TRBV6-1 to TRBJ2-4; D unresolved. From germline, CDR1 is MNHNS and CDR2 SASEGT. CDR3 size: 15 residues. The V end was cut by 6 bases, the J end by 0 bases, with 12 bases between. CDR3 in amino acids: CASSHEHLAKNIQYF. CDR3 nucleotide sequence: TGTGCCAGCAGCCATGAACATCTAGCCAAAAACATTCAGTACTTC.

The rearrangement joins TRBV7-6 to TRBJ2-5; 7 positions match TRBD2. Germline lookup yields CDR1 SGHVS and CDR2 FNYEAQ. Trimming at V came to 1 base and at J to 5 bases, leaving 4 bases not matched to a gene. CDR3 length: 14 residues. CDR3 protein: CASSLGSGTETQYF. CDR3 sequence (DNA): TGTGCCAGCAGCTTAGGCAGCGGGACTGAGACCCAGTACTTC.

As DNA, the CDR3 is TGTGCCAGCAGCGCGCTCTCCAGGGTTGGCTACACCTTC. Translation gives CASSALSRVGYTF. The chain employs TRBV5-4 and TRBJ1-2; D is perhaps TRBD1 (5 bases). Germline V lookup: CDR1 SGHNT, CDR2 YYREEE (reference sequence). V lost 4 bases and J 7 bases, leaving 14 bases between the germline ends. The CDR3 runs to 13 residues.

The gene calls are TRBV7-6 and TRBJ2-1; TRBD1 is a possible D gene (7 bases). Per germline, CDR1 SGHVS and CDR2 FNYEAQ. CDR3 length: 20 amino acids. V lost 0 bases, J lost 0 bases, and 21 bases lay in between. CDR3 protein: CASSLAGRQGGLGSYNEQFF. CDR3 bases: TGTGCCAGCAGCTTAGCCGGCAGACAGGGAGGTTTAGGCTCCTACAATGAGCAGTTCTTC.

This clone was picked up one time. The chain links TRBV5-1 to TRBJ1-4; D might be TRBD1 (5 bases). In germline, CDR1 is SGHRS, CDR2 YFSETQ. V was shortened by 4 bases and J by 0 bases, with 13 bases between the two germline ends. There are 16 residues in the CDR3. CDR3 protein: CASSRQGTATNEKLFF. The CDR3 DNA follows: TGCGCCAGCAGCCGGCAGGGAACCGCAACTAATGAAAAACTGTTTTTT.

The chain links TRBV5-1 to TRBJ2-1, with 8 bases fitting TRBD1. This CDR3 region has 15 residues. V dropped 4 bases and J dropped 2; count of bases not matched to a gene: 5. In germline, CDR1 is SGHRS, CDR2 YFSETQ. The CDR3: CASSLQGGPYNEQFF. The CDR3 DNA reads as TGCGCCAGCAGCCTACAGGGGGGACCCTACAATGAGCAGTTCTTC. The full variable domain, rest sourced from reference TRBV5-1 and TRBJ2-1, is KAGVTQTPRYLIKTRGQQVTLSCSPISGHRSVSWYQQTPGQGLQFLFEYFSETQRNKGNFPGRFSGRQFSNSRSEMNVSTLELGDSALYLCASSLQGGPYNEQFFGPGTRLTVL.

The gene calls are TRBV19 and TRBJ2-5; 11 bases agree with TRBD2. Per germline, CDR1 LNHDA and CDR2 SQIVND (reference sequence). The CDR3 extends over 14 amino acids. Losses at the gene ends were 1 base for V and 7 bases for J; bases not matched to a gene: 2. The CDR3 bases are TGTGCCAGTAGTATAGCGCTAGCGGGAGGGACCCAGTACTTC. Translated: CASSIALAGGTQYF.

This sequence joins TRBV7-9 and TRBJ2-6; D is perhaps TRBD2 (5 bases). This CDR3 comprises 12 residues. Trimming stripped 5 bases from V and 11 bases from J, with 10 bases between. Germline assignment: CDR1 SEHNR and CDR2 FQNEAQ (reference sequence). This CDR3 reads CASSLGGDVLTF. CDR3 DNA: TGTGCCAGCAGCCTTGGAGGAGACGTCCTGACTTTC.

The gene calls are TRBV15 and TRBJ2-2; TRBD2 might be the D (6 bases). V was cut by 4 bases and J by 4 bases, with 13 bases left in between. Germline V gene data show CDR1 as LNHNV and CDR2 as YYDKDF (reference sequence). The CDR3 is 15 amino acids. CDR3 region: CATSTRTTSTGELFF. The CDR3 region has the DNA TGTGCCACCAGCACCAGGACTACCAGCACCGGGGAGCTGTTTTTT.

This rearrangement joins TRBV5-5 to TRBJ2-2; 9 bases match TRBD1. There are 15 residues in the CDR3. CDR1 and CDR2 (germline): SGHKS, YYEKEE (reference sequence). V lost 6 bases to trimming and J lost 5 bases; unmatched junction nucleotides: 8. CDR3 nucleotides: TGTGCCAGCATGTTACCGGGACAGGGAACCGGGGAGCTGTTTTTT. Residues: CASMLPGQGTGELFF.

The chain has TRBV7-8 and TRBJ2-1; TRBD2 might be the D (5 bases). Per the germline V gene, CDR1 is SGHVS and CDR2 is FQNEAQ. The CDR3 consists of 21 residues. V was clipped by 4 bases and J by 0 bases, with 28 bases between them. The CDR3 bases are TGTGCCAGCAGCTCGCAACTAGTCCGGGTGCCTTCCCCTAACTCCTACAATGAGCAGTTCTTC. Encoded protein: CASSSQLVRVPSPNSYNEQFF.

Worth noting for this clone: The DNA is left out, because the CDR3 cannot be placed on it with certainty; the CDR3 is given as TCRdb lists it. The rearrangement links TRBV6-5 to TRBJ1-2; the listed D gene, TRBD1, was not tested against the DNA. The CDR3 comprises 13 residues, both ends counted. Germline V gene sequence: CDR1 MNHEY, CDR2 SVGAGI. CDR3: CASSSGQGGGYTF.